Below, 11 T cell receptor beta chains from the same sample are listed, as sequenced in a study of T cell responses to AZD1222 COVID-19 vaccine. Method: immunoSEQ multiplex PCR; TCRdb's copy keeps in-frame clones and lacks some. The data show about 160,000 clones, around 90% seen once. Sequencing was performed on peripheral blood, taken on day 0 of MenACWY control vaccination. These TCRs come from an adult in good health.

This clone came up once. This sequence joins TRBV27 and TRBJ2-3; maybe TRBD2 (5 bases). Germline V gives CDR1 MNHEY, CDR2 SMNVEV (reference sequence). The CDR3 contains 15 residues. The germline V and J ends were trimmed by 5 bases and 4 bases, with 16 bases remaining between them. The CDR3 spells CASSTSLGRADTQYF. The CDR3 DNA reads TGTGCCAGCAGTACCTCCCTAGGGCGGGCAGATACGCAGTATTTT.

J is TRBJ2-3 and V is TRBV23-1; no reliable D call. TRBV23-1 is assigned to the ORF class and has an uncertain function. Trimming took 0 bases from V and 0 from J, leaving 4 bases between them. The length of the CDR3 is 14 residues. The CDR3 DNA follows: TGCGCCAGCAGTCAATCGGACAGCACAGATACGCAGTATTTT. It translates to CASSQSDSTDTQYF.

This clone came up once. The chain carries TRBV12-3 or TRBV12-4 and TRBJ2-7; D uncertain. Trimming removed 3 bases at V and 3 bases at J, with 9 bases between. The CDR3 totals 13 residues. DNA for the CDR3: TGTGCCAGCAGTTTGTACCAAGTCTACGAGCAGTACTTC. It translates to CASSLYQVYEQYF.

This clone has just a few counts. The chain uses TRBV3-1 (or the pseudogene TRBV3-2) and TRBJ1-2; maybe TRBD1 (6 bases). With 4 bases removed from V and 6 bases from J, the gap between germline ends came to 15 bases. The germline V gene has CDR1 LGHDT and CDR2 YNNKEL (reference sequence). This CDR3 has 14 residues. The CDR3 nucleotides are TGTGCCAGCAGCCCACCCCGGACAGAGCATGGCTACACCTTC. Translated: CASSPPRTEHGYTF.

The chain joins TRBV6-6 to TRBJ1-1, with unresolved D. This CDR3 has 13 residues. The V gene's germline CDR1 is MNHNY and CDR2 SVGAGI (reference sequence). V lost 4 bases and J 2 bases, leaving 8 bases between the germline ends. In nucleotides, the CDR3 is TGTGCCAGCAGTTTGGAGTCCAACACTGAAGCTTTCTTT. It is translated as CASSLESNTEAFF.

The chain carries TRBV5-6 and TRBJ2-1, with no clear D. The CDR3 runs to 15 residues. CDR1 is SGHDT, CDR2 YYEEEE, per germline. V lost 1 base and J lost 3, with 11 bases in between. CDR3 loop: CASSLTAGVYNEQFF. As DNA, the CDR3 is TGTGCCAGCAGCTTGACGGCAGGAGTCTACAATGAGCAGTTCTTC. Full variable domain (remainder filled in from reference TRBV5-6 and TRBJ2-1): DAGVTQSPTHLIKTRGQQVTLRCSPKSGHDTVSWYQQALGQGPQFIFQYYEEEERQRGNFPDRFSGHQFPNYSSELNVNALLLGDSALYLCASSLTAGVYNEQFFGPGTRLTVL.

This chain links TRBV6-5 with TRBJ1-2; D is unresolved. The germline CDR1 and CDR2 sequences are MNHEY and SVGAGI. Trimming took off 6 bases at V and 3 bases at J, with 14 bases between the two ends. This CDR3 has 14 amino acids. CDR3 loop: CASRAGSRYYGYTF. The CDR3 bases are TGTGCCAGCAGGGCCGGGAGCAGATACTATGGCTACACCTTC.

Written as DNA, the CDR3 is TGCGCCAGCAGCTTGGCGGGAGCATCAAATGAAAAACTGTTTTTT. It translates to CASSLAGASNEKLFF. The chain links TRBV5-1 to TRBJ1-4; no firm D call. The ends were cut back, 0 bases at V and 5 bases at J, with 11 bases in the middle. The length of the CDR3 is 15 residues. Germline CDR1 reads SGHRS; CDR2 reads YFSETQ.

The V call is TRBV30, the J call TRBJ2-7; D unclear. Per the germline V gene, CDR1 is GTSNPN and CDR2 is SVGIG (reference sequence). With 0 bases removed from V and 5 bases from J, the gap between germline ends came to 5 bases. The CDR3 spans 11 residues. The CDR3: CAWSVNHEQYF. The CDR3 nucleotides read TGTGCCTGGAGTGTAAACCACGAGCAGTACTTC.

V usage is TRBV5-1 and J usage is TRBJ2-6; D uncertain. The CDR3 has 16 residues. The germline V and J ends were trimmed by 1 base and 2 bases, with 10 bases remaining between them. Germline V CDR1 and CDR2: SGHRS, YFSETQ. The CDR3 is CASSLYRTTGANVLTF. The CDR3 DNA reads TGCGCCAGCAGCTTGTACAGAACCACTGGGGCCAACGTCCTGACTTTC.

The chain's CDR3 is CASGRSGGARFF. CDR3 coding DNA: TGTGCCAGCGGACGTAGCGGGGGGGCCCGGTTCTTC. V is TRBV27 and J is TRBJ2-1, with 11 nucleotides matching TRBD2. The V and J ends lost 8 bases and 15 bases, in that order; junction bases with no gene match: 9. This CDR3 is built from 12 residues. The germline gives CDR1 MNHEY, CDR2 SMNVEV (reference sequence).